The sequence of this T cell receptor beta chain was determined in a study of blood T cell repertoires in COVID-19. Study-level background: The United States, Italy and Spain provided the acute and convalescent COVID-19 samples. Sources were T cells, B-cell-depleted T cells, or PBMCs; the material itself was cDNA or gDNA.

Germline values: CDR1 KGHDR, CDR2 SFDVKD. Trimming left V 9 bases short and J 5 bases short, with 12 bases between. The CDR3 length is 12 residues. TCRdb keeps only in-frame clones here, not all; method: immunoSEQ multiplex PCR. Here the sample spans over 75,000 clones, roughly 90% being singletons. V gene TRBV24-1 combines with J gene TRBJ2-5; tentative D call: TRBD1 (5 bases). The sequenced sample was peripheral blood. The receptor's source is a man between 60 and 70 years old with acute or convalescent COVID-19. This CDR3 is CATAQGTETQYF. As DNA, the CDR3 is TGTGCCACCGCGCAGGGTACCGAGACCCAGTACTTC.